This T cell receptor (beta chain) was sequenced during a study of T cell changes during pregnancy in multiple sclerosis. The CDR3 has 14 amino acids. The germline V gene encodes CDR1 ENHRY and CDR2 SYGVKD. With 4 bases clipped from V and 5 bases from J, the junction kept 2 bases outside the gene matches. Assay: immunoSEQ multiplex PCR; the TCRdb copy retains only in-frame clones and omits some. The sample records under 70,000 clones, around 91% being singletons. The sequence was collected from a female donor in good health, enrolled as a control in a pregnancy study. Material: peripheral blood, obtained after pregnancy. The chain employs TRBV10-3 and TRBJ1-5; 10 nucleotides line up with TRBD1. The CDR3: CAISGGTGDQPQHF. CDR3 in DNA: TGTGCCATCAGTGGGGGGACAGGGGATCAGCCCCAGCATTTT.